This T cell receptor beta chain is from a study of PD-1 blockade in classical Hodgkin lymphoma. Findings and caveats of the study: By C4D1 there was a significant rise in CD4+ TCR diversity but not in CD8+ TCR diversity. Baseline diversity was lower in partial responders and progressors than complete responders.

Every patient had relapsed following autologous stem cell transplantation, and cohorts differed in brentuximab vedotin exposure. Regarding this clone: The antigen is undetermined.

Profiling relied on immunoSEQ multiplex PCR, and the TCRdb table lists in-frame clones only, not all of them. The data contain 25,000 to 30,000 clones, roughly 86% of them singletons. The sample in question was peripheral blood mononuclear cells (PBMCs), obtained before the second cycle of nivolumab. The clonotype was recovered from a human donor with classical Hodgkin lymphoma.

CDR3 sequence (DNA): TGTGCCAGCCACGAGGGGGACACTGAAGCTTTCTTT. This translates into CASHEGDTEAFF. This chain links TRBV28 with TRBJ1-1, with D possibly being TRBD1 (6 bases). There are 12 residues in the CDR3. Germline CDR1 reads MDHEN; CDR2 reads SYDVKM. The V end lost 8 bases, the J end lost 3 bases, and 10 bases lay between the germline ends.